The 25 T cell receptor beta chains listed next were all sequenced from one sample in a study of cytomegalovirus exposure and HLA in healthy donors. The study ran its PCR with 60 Vbeta and 13 Jbeta primers. This table comes from immunoSEQ multiplex PCR, and its TCRdb copy is limited to in-frame clones, with some not included. Here the sample spans some 180,000 clones, 75% being singletons. Source material: PBMCs. Receptors originate from a male donor in good health and CMV-seronegative.

This clone turned up a few times. The chain combines TRBV6-6 with TRBJ2-5, with unresolved D. The CDR3 covers 11 residues. Trimming removed 8 bases at V and 4 bases at J, with 8 bases between. Germline CDR1 is MNHNY and CDR2 is SVGAGI (reference sequence). In DNA form, the CDR3 reads TGTGCCAGCCAGGTGAGAGAGACCCAGTACTTC. Translating gives CASQVRETQYF.

As to this clone: The same CDR3 can be traced to other DNA sequences in this sample. V gene TRBV30 combines with J gene TRBJ1-3; D might be TRBD1 (5 bases). The germline gives CDR1 GTSNPN, CDR2 SVGIG (reference sequence). This CDR3 has 13 residues. V lost 5 bases and J 2 bases, leaving 10 bases between the germline ends. CDR3 protein: CAWRRGAGNTIYF. The DNA of the CDR3 is TGTGCCTGGCGACGGGGGGCTGGAAACACCATATATTTT.

The chain combines TRBV7-3 with TRBJ2-2, with D maybe TRBD1 (6 bases). V lost 1 base and J 2 bases, leaving 11 bases between the germline ends. Germline assignment: CDR1 SGHTA and CDR2 FQGTGA. The CDR3 contains 16 residues. CDR3 sequence (DNA): TGTGCCAGCAGCTTAAGGGGGACACCTAACACCGGGGAGCTGTTTTTT. Amino acid sequence: CASSLRGTPNTGELFF.

The chain couples TRBV29-1 to TRBJ2-2; TRBD1 aligns across 9 bases. The CDR3 loop spans 14 amino acids. V gave up 6 bases and J gave up 4 bases; unmatched junction bases: 6. Germline CDR1 is SQVTM and CDR2 is ANQGSEA. The CDR3: CSVTGQGITGELFF. CDR3 coding DNA: TGCAGCGTAACGGGACAGGGTATCACCGGGGAGCTGTTTTTT.

V and J are TRBV30 and TRBJ1-1; D is perhaps TRBD1 (6 bases). Trimming took off 3 bases at V and 7 bases at J, with 12 bases between the two ends. Germline CDR1 reads GTSNPN; CDR2 reads SVGIG (reference sequence). This CDR3 comprises 12 residues. CDR3: CAWSQTGNEAFF. The CDR3 DNA reads as TGTGCCTGGAGCCAGACAGGAAATGAAGCTTTCTTT.

This clone was detected a few times. The chain recombines TRBV19 with TRBJ2-5; 11 nucleotides match TRBD2. V gave up 5 bases and J gave up 4 bases; unmatched junction bases: 6. The CDR3 length is 15 residues. The germline V gene encodes CDR1 LNHDA and CDR2 SQIVND (reference sequence). The CDR3 sequence: CASSRVAGGRETQYF. CDR3 DNA: TGTGCCAGTAGTCGCGTAGCGGGGGGGCGAGAGACCCAGTACTTC.

This clone appeared a few times. The genes are TRBV7-9 and TRBJ1-6; D is perhaps TRBD1 (6 bases). Germline CDR1 and CDR2: SEHNR and FQNEAQ (reference sequence). V lost 4 bases to trimming and J lost 10 bases, with 14 bases between them. The CDR3 consists of 14 residues. The CDR3 sequence is CASSSAGGLSPLHF. The CDR3 nucleotides read TGTGCCAGCAGCTCGGCGGGGGGCTTATCACCCCTCCACTTT.

The chain uses TRBV14 and TRBJ2-5; no clear D gene. Trimming removed 4 bases at V and 7 bases at J, with 10 bases between. Germline lookup yields CDR1 SGHDN and CDR2 FVKESK. This CDR3 comprises 12 residues. The CDR3 bases are TGTGCCAGCAGCCTCCAATACGGGACCCAGTACTTC. Its translation: CASSLQYGTQYF.

This sequence joins TRBV28 and TRBJ1-2; 9 bases are a match to TRBD1. V was clipped by 0 bases and J by 8 bases; unmatched bases: 1. The CDR3 spans 13 residues. Germline CDR1 is MDHEN and CDR2 is SYDVKM. The CDR3 loop is CASSLWTGGGYTF. CDR3 coding DNA: TGTGCCAGCAGTTTATGGACAGGGGGAGGCTACACCTTC.

This chain links TRBV5-1 with TRBJ2-3; TRBD2 aligns across 9 bases. The CDR3 extends over 15 amino acids. The V and J ends lost 2 bases and 3 bases, in that order; junction bases with no gene match: 4. Germline V lookup: CDR1 SGHRS, CDR2 YFSETQ. The CDR3 region is CASSFRGRGTDTQYF. The CDR3 DNA sequence: TGCGCCAGCAGCTTCCGCGGGAGGGGGACAGATACGCAGTATTTT.

This chain joins TRBV10-3 and TRBJ2-2; 8 bases agree with TRBD2. The V gene end was trimmed by 3 bases and the J gene end by 1 base; junction bases not matched to a gene: 4. Germline CDR1 and CDR2: ENHRY and SYGVKD. CDR3 length equals 16 residues. CDR3 loop: CAISERGGLNTGELFF. The CDR3 DNA reads as TGTGCCATCAGTGAACGGGGGGGATTGAACACCGGGGAGCTGTTTTTT.

The J gene is TRBJ2-7, the V gene TRBV19; 8 nucleotides agree with TRBD1. The CDR3 length is 16 residues. With 8 bases clipped from V and 2 bases from J, the junction kept 14 bases outside the gene matches. Germline CDR1 reads LNHDA; CDR2 reads SQIVND (reference sequence). CDR3 in DNA: TGTGCCAGTCGAGCTTACGGGACAGGTGACACCTACGAGCAGTACTTC. Residues: CASRAYGTGDTYEQYF.

The V call is TRBV29-1, the J call TRBJ2-1; 10 nucleotides align to TRBD1. J lost 9 bases, V lost 1 base, and 12 bases had no gene match. Germline V CDR1 and CDR2: SQVTM, ANQGSEA. The CDR3 length is 16 residues. The CDR3 sequence is CSVEANPGTGDGEQFF. The CDR3 DNA is TGCAGCGTTGAAGCCAATCCCGGGACAGGGGATGGTGAGCAGTTCTTC.

This chain joins TRBV7-9 and TRBJ2-1, with a possible D match to TRBD1 (6 bases). This CDR3 region has 14 residues. Germline lookup yields CDR1 SEHNR and CDR2 FQNEAQ (reference sequence). Trimming took 5 bases from V and 1 from J, leaving 9 bases between them. The CDR3 loop reads CASSPQGSYNEQFF. The CDR3 nucleotides are TGTGCCAGCAGCCCCCAGGGGTCCTACAATGAGCAGTTCTTC.

Regarding this clone: At one of its ends the junction is not consistent with the germline gene, which may arise from a read error. This sequence joins TRBV7-3 and TRBJ2-3, with no clear D. The germline V gene has CDR1 SGHTA and CDR2 FQGTGA. This CDR3 spans 13 amino acids. CDR3 loop: CSSSLTPRDTQYF. In DNA, the CDR3 is TGTTCCAGCAGCTTAACCCCACGGGATACGCAGTATTTT.

The chain carries TRBV4-1 and TRBJ1-5; D not resolved. The CDR3 is 15 residues long. The V end lost 0 bases, the J end lost 5 bases, and 11 bases lay between the germline ends. Germline V gene lookup returns CDR1 MGHRA and CDR2 YSYEKL. The CDR3 protein is CASSQDQGGYQPQHF. The CDR3 DNA reads as TGCGCCAGCAGCCAAGATCAAGGAGGGTATCAGCCCCAGCATTTT.

The rearrangement joins TRBV19 to TRBJ1-1; a weak D match, TRBD1 (5 bases). Between the trimmed V and J ends, which lost 7 bases and 2 bases, there was a span of 11 bases. Germline assignment: CDR1 LNHDA and CDR2 SQIVND (reference sequence). There are 13 residues in the CDR3. CDR3 residues: CASTLGTNTEAFF. The DNA of the CDR3 is TGTGCCAGTACCCTCGGGACTAACACTGAAGCTTTCTTT.

The chain recombines TRBV4-1 with TRBJ1-1; D ambiguous. Germline CDR1 reads MGHRA; CDR2 reads YSYEKL. Trimming took off 0 bases at V and 3 bases at J, with 8 bases between the two ends. The CDR3 consists of 14 residues. The CDR3 loop is CASSQEGRDTEAFF. For the CDR3, the DNA is TGCGCCAGCAGCCAAGAGGGGAGGGACACTGAAGCTTTCTTT.

This chain connects TRBV10-3 to TRBJ1-6; D is uncertain. The length of the CDR3 is 20 residues. Germline assignment: CDR1 ENHRY and CDR2 SYGVKD. The V and J ends lost 2 bases and 0 bases respectively, with 20 bases between them. The CDR3 coding sequence is TGTGCCATCAGTGAGCACAGAACCCCGAAGAATAGCTCCTATAATTCACCCCTCCACTTT. This encodes CAISEHRTPKNSSYNSPLHF.

V is TRBV2 and J is TRBJ1-5; D is uncertain. CDR1 is SNHLY, CDR2 FYNNEI, per germline. The CDR3 has 16 residues. Trimming cost V 6 bases and J 0 bases, with 15 bases left between them. CDR3 coding DNA: TGTGCCAGCAGCCCCGGGCGGACTTATAGCAATCAGCCCCAGCATTTT. This sequence encodes CASSPGRTYSNQPQHF.

The V call is TRBV11-2, the J call TRBJ2-2; no clear D gene. Deletions cut 6 bases from V and 1 base from J, with 6 bases between. The germline V gene has CDR1 SGHAT and CDR2 FQNNGV. The CDR3 loop spans 13 amino acids. CDR3 residues: CASRFGNTGELFF. The CDR3 nucleotides are TGTGCCAGCAGGTTCGGGAACACCGGGGAGCTGTTTTTT.

The chain couples TRBV4-2 to TRBJ2-3; 12 bases align to TRBD2. The CDR3 consists of 16 residues. Germline CDR1 and CDR2: LGHNA and YNFKEQ. The trim removed 0 bases at V and 4 bases at J, leaving 2 bases unmatched. Here the CDR3 reads CASSQDGLAGSDTQYF. DNA for the CDR3: TGTGCCAGCAGCCAAGATGGACTAGCGGGGTCAGATACGCAGTATTTT.

The J gene is TRBJ2-1, the V gene TRBV30; 8 bases match TRBD1. The ends lost 1 base at V and 14 bases at J; junction bases unmatched: 7. Germline CDR1 GTSNPN, CDR2 SVGIG (reference sequence). This CDR3 region has 12 residues. CDR3 nucleotide sequence: TGTGCCTGGAGTGGAACAGGGGGAGATAAGTTCTTC. Translating gives CAWSGTGGDKFF.

In the case of this clone: Additional DNA sequences in this sample encode the identical CDR3. This chain uses TRBV30 with TRBJ2-7, with TRBD2 matching over 12 bases. The germline V gene has CDR1 GTSNPN and CDR2 SVGIG (reference sequence). The junction had 2 bases not matched to a gene; V was cut back by 5 bases and J by 0 bases. The CDR3 sequence is 14 residues long. The CDR3 region has the DNA TGTGCCTGGGGACTAGCGGGGACCTCCTACGAGCAGTACTTC. This gives the protein CAWGLAGTSYEQYF.

This chain connects TRBV12-5 to TRBJ2-1; D remains ambiguous. Germline assignment: CDR1 LGHNT and CDR2 FRNRAP. Trimming removed 3 bases from V and 10 bases from J, with 13 bases in between. CDR3 length equals 13 residues. Here the CDR3 reads CASGFLLSREQFF. The DNA for the CDR3 is TGTGCTAGTGGTTTTCTTCTCTCTCGGGAGCAGTTCTTC. Together with reference TRBV12-5 and TRBJ2-1, the CDR3 gives the full variable domain: DARVTQTPRHKVTEMGQEVTMRCQPILGHNTVFWYRQTMMQGLELLAYFRNRAPLDDSGMPKDRFSAEMPDATLATLKIQPSEPRDSAVYFCASGFLLSREQFFGPGTRLTVL.